These T cell receptor beta chains were read from a single sample in a study of early T cells in non-severe SARS-CoV-2 infection. TCRdb re-analysed the 5' RACE reads in MiXCR, keeping a single row per CDR3 protein. The profile shows about 73,000 distinct CDR3 sequences, around 13% of them singletons. Sequenced material: whole blood. These receptors all come from an adult who was a healthcare worker with PCR-confirmed SARS-CoV-2 infection or an uninfected control (not recorded which). CDR3s include the opening cysteine and the closing phenylalanine or tryptophan. A D gene is named only where the DNA matches it firmly. The size entry is marked missing in some rows and otherwise reads once, few, many or a size class.

15 | . | TRBJ1-6 | many | TRBV30 | TGTGCCTGGAGTGTAGCGAGTGTCAAGGATTCACCCCTCCACTTT | CAWSVASVKDSPLHF
14 | . | TRBJ1-5 | . | TRBV12-3/TRBV12-4 | TGTGCCAGCATGCAGGGGTCGGGCAATCAGCCCCAGCATTTT | CASMQGSGNQPQHF
14 | . | TRBJ1-5 | many | TRBV12-3/TRBV12-4 | TGTGCCAGCAGTTTCCAGGGGACGGATCAGCCCCAGCATTTT | CASSFQGTDQPQHF
16 | . | TRBJ1-4 | . | TRBV7-9 | TGTGCCAGCAGCTTATTAACGGATGCAACTAATGAAAAACTGTTTTTT | CASSLLTDATNEKLFF
14 | . | TRBJ2-2 | . | TRBV12-3/TRBV12-4 | TGTGCCAGCAGGCCCTATGGGTCCACCGGGGAGCTGTTTTTT | CASRPYGSTGELFF
14 | . | TRBJ2-7 | many | TRBV11-2 | TGTGCCAGCAGCTTAGACCCCGGACAGTACGAGCAGTACTTC | CASSLDPGQYEQYF
11 | . | TRBJ2-7 | few | TRBV28 | TGTGCCAGCAGCGACCACTACGAGCAGTACTTC | CASSDHYEQYF
14 | . | TRBJ1-1 | few | TRBV6-6 | TGTGCCAGCAGTTTCTCCGCGATGAGCACTGAAGCTTTCTTT | CASSFSAMSTEAFF
13 | . | TRBJ2-7 | few | TRBV28 | TGTGCCAGCAGGATGCAGGGTGCCCACGAGCAGTACTTC | CASRMQGAHEQYF
11 | . | TRBJ1-1 | . | TRBV29-1 | TGCAGCGGTGCCGCACAGGGCGAAGCTTTCTTT | CSGAAQGEAFF
14 | . | TRBJ2-3 | . | TRBV5-1 | TGCGCCAGCAGCTCGGGACCCAGCACAGATACGCAGTATTTT | CASSSGPSTDTQYF
11 | . | TRBJ1-1 | . | TRBV28 | TGTGCCAGCAGACAACAGGGTGAAGCTTTCTTT | CASRQQGEAFF
15 | . | TRBJ2-1 | many | TRBV2 | TGTGCCAGCAGTGCAGGACAGCCAATTTACAATGAGCAGTTCTTC | CASSAGQPIYNEQFF
15 | . | TRBJ2-7 | . | TRBV6-5 | TGTGCCAGCTCCCGAGGGGGGGGAGGCCCCTACGAGCAGTACTTC | CASSRGGGGPYEQYF
12 | . | TRBJ2-1 | many | TRBV29-1 | TGCAGCGTTGGGAATCCCATCCATGAGCAGTTCTTC | CSVGNPIHEQFF
15 | TRBD1 | TRBJ1-1 | . | TRBV30 | TGTGCCTGGAGAGGGGGGACAGCACCGAACACTGAAGCTTTCTTT | CAWRGGTAPNTEAFF
16 | TRBD1 | TRBJ1-6 | many | TRBV5-1 | TGCGCCAGCAGCTTGACCCCAACAGGGGCGAATTCACCCCTCCACTTT | CASSLTPTGANSPLHF
14 | TRBD1 | TRBJ2-2 | few | TRBV19 | TGTGCCAGTAGTCCGCGACAGGGATCCGGGGAGCTGTTTTTT | CASSPRQGSGELFF
16 | . | TRBJ1-2 | . | TRBV6-5 | TGTGCCAGCAGTTACGCCCCTCAGACAGGCGGTAGGGGCTACACCTTC | CASSYAPQTGGRGYTF
15 | TRBD2 | TRBJ2-1 | few | TRBV29-1 | TGCAGCACAACACTAGCGGGGGGACCACGCAATGAGCAGTTCTTC | CSTTLAGGPRNEQFF
13 | . | TRBJ1-5 | many | TRBV20-1 | TGCAGTGCTAGTACGGGTGATCATCAGCCCCAGCATTTT | CSASTGDHQPQHF
14 | . | TRBJ2-5 | . | TRBV9 | TGTGCCAGCAGCGTGTATTCGGGGGGCTGGACCCAGTACTTC | CASSVYSGGWTQYF
12 | . | TRBJ2-3 | few | TRBV30 | TGTGCCTGGAGTCCCCTAGCGGATACGCAGTATTTT | CAWSPLADTQYF
15 | . | TRBJ2-1 | many | TRBV9 | TGTGCCAGCAGCGAGGGTGCCGGGCTGTACAATGAGCAGTTCTTC | CASSEGAGLYNEQFF
18 | TRBD2 | TRBJ2-1 | many | TRBV18 | TGTGCCAGCTCACCGTCTAGCGGGGGGAACTTGAACTACAATGAGCAGTTCTTC | CASSPSSGGNLNYNEQFF
17 | . | TRBJ2-4 | many | TRBV4-3 | TGCGCCAGCAGCCAAGTGGAAACCGCTGCCCCCAAAAACATTCAGTACTTC | CASSQVETAAPKNIQYF
16 | TRBD2 | TRBJ2-5 | few | TRBV4-2 | TGTGCCAGCAGCCAAGAAGGGTCCGGCGGGAGGGAGACCCAGTACTTC | CASSQEGSGGRETQYF
11 | . | TRBJ2-7 | many | TRBV7-9 | TGTGCCAGCAGCTTAAGGGACGAGCAGTACTTC | CASSLRDEQYF
14 | . | TRBJ1-6 | few | TRBV2 | TGTGCCAGCAGTGAAGCAGGGGGTAATTCACCCCTCCACTTT | CASSEAGGNSPLHF
15 | TRBD2 | TRBJ2-3 | few | TRBV28 | TGTGCCAGCAGTTCCTCCGGGACTATAGCAGATACGCAGTATTTT | CASSSSGTIADTQYF
14 | . | TRBJ1-3 | many | TRBV7-6 | TGTGCCAGCAGCCCCGGACAGAGTGGAAACACCATATATTTT | CASSPGQSGNTIYF
14 | TRBD2 | TRBJ2-7 | many | TRBV7-2 | TGTGCCAGCAGCTTTCAAAGCGGGGCATACGAGCAGTACTTC | CASSFQSGAYEQYF
15 | TRBD2 | TRBJ2-3 | few | TRBV9 | TGTGCCAGCAGCTTCACTAGCGGGGGAACAGATACGCAGTATTTT | CASSFTSGGTDTQYF
11 | . | TRBJ1-1 | . | TRBV6-2/TRBV6-3 | TGTGCCAGCAGTCCGAGGCCTGAAGCTTTCTTT | CASSPRPEAFF
11 | . | TRBJ2-5 | . | TRBV29-1 | TGCAGCGGGGACTTCCAAGAGACCCAGTACTTC | CSGDFQETQYF